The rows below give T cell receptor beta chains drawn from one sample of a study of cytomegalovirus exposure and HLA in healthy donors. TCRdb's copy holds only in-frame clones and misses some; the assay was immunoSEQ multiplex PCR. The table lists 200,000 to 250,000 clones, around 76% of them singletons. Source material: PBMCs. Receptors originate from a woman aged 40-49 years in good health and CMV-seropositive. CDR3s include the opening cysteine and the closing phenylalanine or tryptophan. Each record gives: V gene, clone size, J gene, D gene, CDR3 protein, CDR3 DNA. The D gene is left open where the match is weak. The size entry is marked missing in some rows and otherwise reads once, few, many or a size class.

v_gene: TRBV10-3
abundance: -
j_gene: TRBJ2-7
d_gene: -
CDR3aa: CAIRTRAREDEQYF
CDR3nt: TGTGCCATCAGAACCCGGGCCAGGGAGGACGAGCAGTACTTC

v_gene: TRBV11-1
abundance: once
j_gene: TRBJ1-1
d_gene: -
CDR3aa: CASSQTGNAEAFF
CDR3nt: TGTGCCAGCAGCCAAACAGGGAACGCTGAAGCTTTCTTT

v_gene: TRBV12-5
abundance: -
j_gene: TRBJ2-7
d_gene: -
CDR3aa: CASGEGEQYF
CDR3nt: TGTGCTAGCGGAGAAGGCGAGCAGTACTTC

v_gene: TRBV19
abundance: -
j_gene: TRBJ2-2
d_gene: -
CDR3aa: CASSSTRVNTGELFF
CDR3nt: TGTGCCAGTAGTAGCACCAGGGTTAACACCGGGGAGCTGTTTTTT

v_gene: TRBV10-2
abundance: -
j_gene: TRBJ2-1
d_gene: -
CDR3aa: CASSENSVNEQFF
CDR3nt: TGCGCCAGCAGTGAGAACTCGGTCAATGAGCAGTTCTTC

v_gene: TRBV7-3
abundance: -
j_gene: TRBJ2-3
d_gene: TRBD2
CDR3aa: CASRLAGEGKDTQYF
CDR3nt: TGTGCCAGCAGACTAGCGGGAGAGGGGAAAGATACGCAGTATTTT

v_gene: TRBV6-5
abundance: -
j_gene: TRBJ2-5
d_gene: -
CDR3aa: CASSRRGAQYF
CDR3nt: TGTGCCAGCAGTCGCCGGGGAGCCCAGTACTTC

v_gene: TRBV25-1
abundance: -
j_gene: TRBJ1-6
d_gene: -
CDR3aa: CASSDSRGGEVSPLHF
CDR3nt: TGTGCCAGCAGCGATTCCCGGGGTGGAGAGGTTTCACCCCTCCACTTT

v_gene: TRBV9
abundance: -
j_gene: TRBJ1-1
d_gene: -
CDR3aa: CASSEPGAGGKSTEAFF
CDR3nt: TGTGCCAGCAGCGAACCTGGTGCGGGTGGGAAGAGTACTGAAGCTTTCTTT

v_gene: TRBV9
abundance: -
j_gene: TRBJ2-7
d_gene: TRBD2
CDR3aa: CASSAGTSGYEQYF
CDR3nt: TGTGCCAGCAGCGCCGGGACTAGCGGCTACGAGCAGTACTTC

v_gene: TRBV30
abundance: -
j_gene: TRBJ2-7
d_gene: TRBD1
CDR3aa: CAWSVGTGISEQYF
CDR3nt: TGTGCCTGGAGTGTCGGGACAGGGATTTCCGAGCAGTACTTC

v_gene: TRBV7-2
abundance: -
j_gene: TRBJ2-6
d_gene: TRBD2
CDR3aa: CASSLGLAGVSGANVLTF
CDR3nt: TGTGCCAGCAGCTTAGGACTAGCGGGAGTTTCTGGGGCCAACGTCCTGACTTTC

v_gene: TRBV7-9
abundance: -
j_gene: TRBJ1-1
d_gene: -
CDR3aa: CSSSFSLEAFF
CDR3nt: TGTTCCAGCAGCTTTTCCTTAGAAGCTTTCTTT

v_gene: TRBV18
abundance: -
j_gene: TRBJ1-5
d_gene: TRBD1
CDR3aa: CASSPSGQFSNQPQHF
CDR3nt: TGTGCCAGCTCACCGTCGGGACAGTTCTCTAATCAGCCCCAGCATTTT

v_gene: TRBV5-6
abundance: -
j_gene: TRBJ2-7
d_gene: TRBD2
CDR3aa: CASSSPGLAAYEQYF
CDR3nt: TGTGCCAGCAGTTCTCCGGGACTAGCGGCCTACGAGCAGTACTTC

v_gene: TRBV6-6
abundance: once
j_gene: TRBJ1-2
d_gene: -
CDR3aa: CASSYLPDRRDYGYTF
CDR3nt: TGTGCCAGCAGTTACTTGCCCGACAGGCGGGACTATGGCTACACCTTC

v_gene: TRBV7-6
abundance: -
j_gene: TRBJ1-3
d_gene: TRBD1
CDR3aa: CASSLGQGAGNTIYF
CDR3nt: TGTGCCAGCAGTTTAGGACAGGGGGCTGGAAACACCATATATTTT

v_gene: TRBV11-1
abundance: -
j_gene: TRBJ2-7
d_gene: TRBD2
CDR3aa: CASSLTGGGAYEQYF
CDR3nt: TGTGCCAGCAGCCTCACCGGGGGAGGGGCCTACGAGCAGTACTTC

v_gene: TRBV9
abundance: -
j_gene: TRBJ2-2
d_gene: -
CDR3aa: CASSVLSANTGELFF
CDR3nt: TGTGCCAGCAGCGTCTTGTCGGCGAACACCGGGGAGCTGTTTTTT

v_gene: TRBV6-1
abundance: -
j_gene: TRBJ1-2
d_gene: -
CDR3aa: CASSESFEGGRGGRFGYTF
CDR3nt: TGTGCCAGCAGTGAATCTTTCGAGGGTGGACGGGGGGGACGGTTTGGCTACACCTTC

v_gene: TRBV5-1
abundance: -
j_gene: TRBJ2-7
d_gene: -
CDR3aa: CASSLATSRGEQYF
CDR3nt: TGCGCCAGCAGCTTAGCGACTAGCAGGGGCGAGCAGTACTTC

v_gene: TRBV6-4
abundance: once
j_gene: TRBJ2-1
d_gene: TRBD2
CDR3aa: CASSEGTSDYNEQFF
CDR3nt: TGTGCCAGCAGTGAGGGGACTAGCGACTACAATGAGCAGTTCTTC

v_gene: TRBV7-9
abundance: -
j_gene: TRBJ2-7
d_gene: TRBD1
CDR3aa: CASSSDRDFNEQYF
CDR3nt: TGTGCCAGCAGCTCCGACAGGGATTTCAACGAGCAGTACTTC

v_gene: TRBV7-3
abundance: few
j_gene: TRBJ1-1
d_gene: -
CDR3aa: CASSLNRANTEAFF
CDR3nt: TGTGCCAGCAGCCTAAACAGGGCGAACACTGAAGCTTTCTTT

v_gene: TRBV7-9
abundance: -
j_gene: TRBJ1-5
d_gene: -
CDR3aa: CSSSLGDTYQPQHF
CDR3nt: TGTTCCAGCAGCTTAGGGGACACCTATCAGCCCCAGCATTTT

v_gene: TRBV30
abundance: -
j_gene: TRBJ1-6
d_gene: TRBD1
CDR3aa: CAWSVAGGGSPLHF
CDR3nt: TGTGCCTGGAGTGTAGCAGGGGGTGGTTCACCCCTCCACTTT

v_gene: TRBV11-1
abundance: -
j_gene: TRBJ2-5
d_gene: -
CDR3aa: CASSSSYGTHQETQYF
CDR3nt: TGTGCCAGCAGCTCATCCTACGGGACACACCAAGAGACCCAGTACTTC

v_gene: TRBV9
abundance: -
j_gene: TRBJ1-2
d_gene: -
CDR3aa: CASSPGGGLNYGYTF
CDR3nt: TGTGCCAGCAGCCCTGGTGGGGGCTTGAACTATGGCTACACCTTC

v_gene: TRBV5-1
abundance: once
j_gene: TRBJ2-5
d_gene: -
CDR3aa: CASSLLPHELAETQYF
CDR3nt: TGCGCCAGCAGCTTGCTCCCACACGAACTAGCCGAGACCCAGTACTTC

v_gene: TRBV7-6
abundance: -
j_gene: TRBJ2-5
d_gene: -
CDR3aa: CASSVPNGAQYF
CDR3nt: TGTGCCAGCAGTGTTCCTAACGGGGCCCAGTACTTC

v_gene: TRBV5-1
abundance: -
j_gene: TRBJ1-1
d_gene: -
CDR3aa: CASTVSNTEAFF
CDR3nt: TGCGCCAGCACCGTGAGCAACACTGAAGCTTTCTTT

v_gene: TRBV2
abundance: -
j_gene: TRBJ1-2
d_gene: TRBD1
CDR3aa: CASSGQGNGYTF
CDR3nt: TGTGCCAGCAGCGGACAGGGTAACGGCTACACCTTC

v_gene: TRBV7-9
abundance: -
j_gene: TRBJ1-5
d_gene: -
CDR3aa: CASSFPWGGGNQPQHF
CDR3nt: TGTGCCAGCAGCTTCCCCTGGGGGGGCGGCAATCAGCCCCAGCATTTT

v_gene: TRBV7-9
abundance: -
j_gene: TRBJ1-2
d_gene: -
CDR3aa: CSSSFMAYGYTF
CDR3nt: TGTTCCAGCAGCTTTATGGCCTATGGCTACACCTTC

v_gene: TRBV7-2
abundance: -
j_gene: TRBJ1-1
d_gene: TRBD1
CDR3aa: CASSFLRGSGNTEAFF
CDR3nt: TGTGCCAGCAGCTTCCTCAGGGGGTCCGGCAACACTGAAGCTTTCTTT

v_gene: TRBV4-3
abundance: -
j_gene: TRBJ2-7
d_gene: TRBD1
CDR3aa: CASSQDGTGDSYEQYF
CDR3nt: TGCGCCAGCAGCCAAGATGGGACAGGGGACTCCTACGAGCAGTACTTC

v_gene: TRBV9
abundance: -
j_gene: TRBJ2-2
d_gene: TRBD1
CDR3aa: CASSSPGQGAMGAGELFF
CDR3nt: TGTGCCAGCAGCTCCCCGGGACAGGGGGCCATGGGTGCCGGGGAGCTGTTTTTT

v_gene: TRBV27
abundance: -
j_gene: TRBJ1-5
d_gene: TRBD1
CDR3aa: CASSSGTGGNQPQHF
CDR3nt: TGTGCCAGCAGTTCCGGGACAGGGGGCAATCAGCCCCAGCATTTT

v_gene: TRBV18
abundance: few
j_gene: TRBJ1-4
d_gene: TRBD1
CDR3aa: CASSPSGTGANEKLFF
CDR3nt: TGTGCCAGCTCACCAAGTGGGACAGGAGCTAATGAAAAACTGTTTTTT

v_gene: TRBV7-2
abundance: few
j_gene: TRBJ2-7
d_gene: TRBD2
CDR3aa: CASSLEGTSGSYEQYF
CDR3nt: TGTGCCAGCAGCTTAGAGGGGACTAGCGGGAGCTACGAGCAGTACTTC

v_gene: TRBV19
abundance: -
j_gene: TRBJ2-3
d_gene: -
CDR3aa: CASQGSTDTQYF
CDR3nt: TGTGCCAGCCAGGGTTCGACAGATACGCAGTATTTT

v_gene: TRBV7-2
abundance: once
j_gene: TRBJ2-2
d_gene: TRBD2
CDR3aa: CASSPRRGEGDTGELFF
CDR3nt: TGTGCCAGCAGCCCCCGACGGGGGGAAGGAGACACCGGGGAGCTGTTTTTT

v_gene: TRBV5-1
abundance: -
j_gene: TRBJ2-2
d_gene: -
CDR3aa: CASSSSMAGRSGELFF
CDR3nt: TGCGCCAGCAGCTCGAGTATGGCAGGAAGATCCGGGGAGCTGTTTTTT

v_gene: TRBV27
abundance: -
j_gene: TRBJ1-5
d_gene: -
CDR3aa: CASSLKAGIAQPQHF
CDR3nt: TGTGCCAGCAGTTTAAAGGCAGGGATTGCGCAGCCCCAGCATTTT

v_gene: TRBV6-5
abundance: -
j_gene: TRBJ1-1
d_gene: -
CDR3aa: CASSYSAGARVGEAFF
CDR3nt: TGTGCCAGCAGTTACTCGGCAGGGGCTCGAGTCGGTGAAGCTTTCTTT

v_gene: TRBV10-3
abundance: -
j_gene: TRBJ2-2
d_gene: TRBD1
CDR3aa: CATATQGAAGELFF
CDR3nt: TGTGCCACCGCAACACAGGGGGCCGCCGGGGAGCTGTTTTTT

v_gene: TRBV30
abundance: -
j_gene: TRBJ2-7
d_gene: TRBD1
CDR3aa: CAWSRTGGPYEQYF
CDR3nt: TGTGCCTGGAGTCGGACAGGGGGACCCTACGAGCAGTACTTC

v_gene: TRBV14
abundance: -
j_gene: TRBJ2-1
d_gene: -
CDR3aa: CASSQGTWAGFGDEQFF
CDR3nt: TGTGCCAGCAGCCAAGGCACCTGGGCAGGGTTCGGCGATGAGCAGTTCTTC

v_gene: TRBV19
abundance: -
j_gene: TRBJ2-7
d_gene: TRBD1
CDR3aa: CASSKRTGSSYEQYF
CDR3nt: TGTGCCAGTAGTAAGAGGACAGGTTCTTCCTACGAGCAGTACTTC

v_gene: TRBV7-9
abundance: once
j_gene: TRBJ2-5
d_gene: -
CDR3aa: CASSLGGVRVETQYF
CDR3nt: TGTGCCAGCAGCTTAGGCGGGGTCCGTGTGGAGACCCAGTACTTC

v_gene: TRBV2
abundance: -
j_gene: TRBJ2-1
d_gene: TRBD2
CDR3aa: CASIMGLVHLFF
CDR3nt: TGTGCCAGCATTATGGGACTAGTCCATTTGTTCTTC

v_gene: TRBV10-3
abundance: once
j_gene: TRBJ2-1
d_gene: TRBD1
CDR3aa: CASMGQTDNEQFF
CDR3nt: TGTGCCAGCATGGGACAGACAGACAATGAGCAGTTCTTC

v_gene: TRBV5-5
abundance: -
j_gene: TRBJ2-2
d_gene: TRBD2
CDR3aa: CASSWGWRGYAGELFF
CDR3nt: TGTGCCAGCAGCTGGGGGTGGCGGGGGTATGCCGGGGAGCTGTTTTTT

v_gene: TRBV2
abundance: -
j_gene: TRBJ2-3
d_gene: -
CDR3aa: CASSVGGDTQYF
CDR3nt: TGTGCCAGCAGTGTCGGGGGAGATACGCAGTATTTT

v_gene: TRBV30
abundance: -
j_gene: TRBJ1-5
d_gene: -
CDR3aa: CAWSTGGPDRFNQPQHF
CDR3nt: TGTGCCTGGTCTACGGGAGGCCCGGACAGATTCAATCAGCCCCAGCATTTT

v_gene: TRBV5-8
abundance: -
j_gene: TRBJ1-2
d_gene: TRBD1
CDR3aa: CASSYTTGANYGYTF
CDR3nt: TGTGCCAGCAGCTACACCACAGGGGCCAACTATGGCTACACCTTC

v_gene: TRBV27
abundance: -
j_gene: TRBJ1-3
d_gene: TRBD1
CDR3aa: CASSPTGQFNTIYF
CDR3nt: TGTGCCAGCAGTCCGACAGGGCAGTTCAACACCATATATTTT

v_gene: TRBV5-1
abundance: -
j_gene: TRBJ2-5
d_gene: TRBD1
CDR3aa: CASSTTGGKAETQYF
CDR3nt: TGCGCCAGCAGCACAACAGGGGGCAAGGCGGAGACCCAGTACTTC

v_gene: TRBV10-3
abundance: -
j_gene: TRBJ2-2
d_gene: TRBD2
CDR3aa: CAASYSGGDTGELFF
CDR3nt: TGTGCCGCCTCTTATAGCGGGGGGGACACCGGGGAGCTGTTTTTT

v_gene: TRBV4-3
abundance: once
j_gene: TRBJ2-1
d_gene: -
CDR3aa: CASSQVPPGVNEQFF
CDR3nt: TGCGCCAGCAGCCAAGTTCCCCCAGGGGTCAATGAGCAGTTCTTC